These T cell receptor beta chains were read from a single sample in a study of cytomegalovirus exposure and HLA in healthy donors. Only in-frame clones appear in the TCRdb table, and some are missing; sequencing was by immunoSEQ multiplex PCR. The table records 250,000 to 350,000 clones, roughly 88% of them present only once. Material: PBMCs. The receptors were sampled from a woman under 30 in good health and CMV-seronegative. CDR3s include the opening cysteine and the closing phenylalanine or tryptophan. The D gene is left open where the match is weak. Rows may omit the clone size; those that give it use once, few, many or a size class.

TRBD2	.	TRBV9	15	TRBJ2-7	CASSVVAGGPSEQYF	TGTGCCAGCAGCGTAGTTGCGGGAGGGCCCTCCGAGCAGTACTTC
.	.	TRBV5-6	16	TRBJ1-5	CASSLLATESNQPQHF	TGTGCCAGCAGCTTGTTAGCCACGGAAAGCAATCAGCCCCAGCATTTT
.	once	TRBV7-2	15	TRBJ1-1	CASSLQGFGDTEAFF	TGTGCCAGCAGCCTACAGGGTTTTGGGGACACTGAAGCTTTCTTT
.	.	TRBV7-2	16	TRBJ2-1	CASSLAGQLAYNEQFF	TGTGCCAGCAGCTTAGCGGGTCAGTTAGCTTACAATGAGCAGTTCTTC
TRBD1	once	TRBV5-1	14	TRBJ1-1	CASSLGQGAAEAFF	TGCGCCAGCAGCTTGGGACAGGGGGCCGCTGAAGCTTTCTTT
.	.	TRBV6-1	14	TRBJ2-3	CAVKARDPTDTQYF	TGTGCCGTAAAAGCTAGAGACCCCACAGATACGCAGTATTTT
TRBD2	.	TRBV14	17	TRBJ2-1	CASSQDIGLAGRNEQFF	TGTGCCAGCAGCCAAGATATTGGACTAGCGGGCCGGAATGAGCAGTTCTTC
TRBD2	.	TRBV10-3	18	TRBJ2-1	CAISDTSGRTRSYNEQFF	TGTGCCATCAGTGATACTAGCGGGAGGACTCGGTCCTACAATGAGCAGTTCTTC
TRBD1	.	TRBV25-1	14	TRBJ1-2	CASSYSTGERGYTF	TGTGCCAGCAGCTATTCGACAGGGGAGCGCGGCTACACCTTC
.	few	TRBV5-1	15	TRBJ1-1	CASSWGTPANTEAFF	TGCGCCAGCAGCTGGGGGACACCGGCTAACACTGAAGCTTTCTTT
.	few	TRBV7-2	13	TRBJ2-2	CASARAGTGELFF	TGTGCCAGCGCCCGGGCGGGCACCGGGGAGCTGTTTTTT
.	once	TRBV19	14	TRBJ2-1	CASSIGQDPLEQFF	TGTGCCAGTAGTATAGGGCAGGATCCCCTGGAGCAGTTCTTC
.	.	TRBV5-6	15	TRBJ1-1	CASSSTRAGNTEAFF	TGTGCCAGCAGCTCGACACGGGCGGGGAACACTGAAGCTTTCTTT
TRBD2	.	TRBV9	16	TRBJ2-3	CASSPQLAGFKDTQYF	TGTGCCAGCAGCCCCCAGTTAGCGGGATTCAAAGATACGCAGTATTTT